Listed below are T cell receptor beta chains from one sample, sequenced in a study of blood T cell repertoires in COVID-19. Sequencing used immunoSEQ multiplex PCR; TCRdb keeps in-frame clones, though not all of them. The sample lists some 120,000 clones; about 85% were seen once. The sequenced sample was peripheral blood. The receptors were sampled from a man aged 35-49 years with acute or convalescent COVID-19. Both conserved end residues are part of each CDR3. The D gene is left open where the match is weak. A clone size is listed for some rows: how often the clone was seen (once, few, many), or a class if it is expanded.

>few|TRBJ2-5|TRBV7-2|TRBD2
TGTGCCAGCAGCCTAGCGGGGGGGAGGGAAGAGACCCAGTACTTC
CASSLAGGREETQYF
>.|TRBJ2-1|TRBV28|.
TGTGCCAGCAGAACCCCTATTGGCGGATTATCCTACAATGAGCAGTTCTTC
CASRTPIGGLSYNEQFF
>.|TRBJ1-6|TRBV18|TRBD1
TGTGCCAGCTCACACGACAGGGGGAATTCACCCCTCCACTTT
CASSHDRGNSPLHF
>.|TRBJ2-3|TRBV5-8|TRBD2
TGTGCCAGCAGCCCCGGGACTAGCGGGAGGGCCCTCGAAGCGCAGTATTTT
CASSPGTSGRALEAQYF
>.|TRBJ2-2|TRBV14|TRBD1
TGTGCCAGCAGCCAATCAAGGGGGCCCAACACCGGGGAGCTGTTTTTT
CASSQSRGPNTGELFF
>.|TRBJ1-5|TRBV19|.
TGTGCCAGTAGTATAGGTTTCGATCAGCCCCAGCATTTT
CASSIGFDQPQHF
>few|TRBJ2-1|TRBV3-1/TRBV3-2|.
TGTGCCAGCAGCCAAGGAAATAAAGCCCGCAATGAGCAGTTCTTC
CASSQGNKARNEQFF
>once|TRBJ1-6|TRBV6-5|TRBD1
TGTGCCAGCAGTTACTCTGAGAGGGGGCCTAATTCACCCCTCCACTTT
CASSYSERGPNSPLHF
>once|TRBJ2-7|TRBV7-2|TRBD2
TGTGCCAGCAGCTTAGCCCGGCTAGCGGGGGCAGGCGAGCAGTACTTC
CASSLARLAGAGEQYF
>.|TRBJ2-5|TRBV4-3|.
TGCGCCAGCAGCCAAGATTGGAGGGAACTAGAGACCCAGTACTTC
CASSQDWRELETQYF
>.|TRBJ2-2|TRBV7-2|.
TGTGCCAGCAGACCAGAGAGGATATCCGGGGAGCTGTTTTTT
CASRPERISGELFF
>.|TRBJ1-2|TRBV5-6|.
TGTGCCAGCAGCGAAGGTCGGGGGGTCTACACCTTC
CASSEGRGVYTF
>.|TRBJ1-2|TRBV19|.
TGTGCCAGTACCGCCGGGACATTTGGCTACACCTTC
CASTAGTFGYTF
>.|TRBJ1-2|TRBV3-1/TRBV3-2|TRBD1
TGTGCCAGCAGCCGGAGGCCAGGGGGTTTAGCTAACTATGGCTACACCTTC
CASSRRPGGLANYGYTF
>.|TRBJ1-5|TRBV7-3|.
TGTGCCAGCAGCTTCCCCGGGGGCAATCAGCCCCAGCATTTT
CASSFPGGNQPQHF
>.|TRBJ1-2|TRBV5-4|TRBD1
TGTGCCAGCAGCTTTGACACAGGGGGTAGCGGCTACACCTTC
CASSFDTGGSGYTF
>once|TRBJ2-1|TRBV28|TRBD2
TGTGCCAGCAGTTCCCCCCCAGGGACTAGCGGGAGGTTCTCCTACAATGAGCAGTTCTTC
CASSSPPGTSGRFSYNEQFF